Shown below are 27 T cell receptor beta chains from a single sample sequenced in a study of TIL therapy for anti-PD-1-resistant metastatic lung cancer. The immunoSEQ assay was v3. Assay used: immunoSEQ multiplex PCR; TCRdb lists only in-frame clones, some missing. This table has about 50,000 clones, less than 75% appearing once. This sample's time point: pre-treatment sample, taken before nivolumab and TIL therapy. Tumor tissue came from excised metastases, mostly pleural nodules or supraclavicular lymph nodes. Sequencing used tumor tissue, obtained at baseline. The receptors come from a person aged 25-85 years with non-small cell lung cancer.

The chain combines TRBV9 with TRBJ1-2; no clear D. Germline CDR1 SGDLS, CDR2 YYNGEE. The CDR3 is 14 amino acids. V dropped 1 base and J dropped 4 bases, with 11 bases sitting between them. The DNA of the CDR3 is TGTGCCAGCAGCGTATCGGGCGGATCCTATGGCTACACCTTC. Amino acids: CASSVSGGSYGYTF.

The rearrangement joins TRBV19 to TRBJ1-1, with D unresolved. CDR1 LNHDA and CDR2 SQIVND come from the germline V gene (reference sequence). V was clipped by 3 bases and J by 6 bases, with 11 bases between them. This CDR3 contains 13 residues. The CDR3 coding sequence is TGTGCCAGTAGTATTCTACCTAGGGCTGAAGCTTTCTTT. Protein: CASSILPRAEAFF.

This chain joins TRBV6-5 and TRBJ2-6, with D perhaps TRBD1 (6 bases). The CDR3 has 14 residues. V lost 5 bases and J 2 bases, leaving 7 bases between the germline ends. Germline CDR1 and CDR2: MNHEY and SVGAGI. DNA for the CDR3: TGTGCCAGCAGTCGACAGGCTGGGGCCAACGTCCTGACTTTC. Its translation: CASSRQAGANVLTF.

The gene calls are TRBV5-1 and TRBJ2-3, with a weak D call TRBD2 (6 bases). Trimming took 1 base from V and 1 from J, leaving 13 bases between them. Germline V gene data show CDR1 as SGHRS and CDR2 as YFSETQ. The CDR3 runs 16 residues. The CDR3, as DNA: TGCGCCAGCAGCTTGAGATTGCGGGACCGCACAGATACGCAGTATTTT. It is translated as CASSLRLRDRTDTQYF.

The V and J genes are TRBV6-1 and TRBJ2-1, with TRBD2 matching over 7 bases. CDR3 size: 11 residues. Unmatched junction bases numbered 4, after V lost 8 bases and J lost 9 bases. CDR1 MNHNS and CDR2 SASEGT come from the germline V gene. The CDR3 is CASPGRGEQFF. The CDR3 region has the DNA TGTGCCAGCCCGGGGAGGGGTGAGCAGTTCTTC.

This clone was counted a few times. The chain employs TRBV4-1 and TRBJ1-3, with unresolved D. Between the trimmed V and J ends, which lost 0 bases and 10 bases, there was a span of 7 bases. In germline, CDR1 is MGHRA, CDR2 YSYEKL. The CDR3 length is 12 residues. The CDR3, as DNA: TGCGCCAGCAGCCAAGAAATTGGGACCATATATTTT. Translating it yields CASSQEIGTIYF.

V gene TRBV10-3 combines with J gene TRBJ2-7; D might be TRBD1 or TRBD2, each matching 5 bases. V dropped 4 bases and J dropped 2 bases, with 18 bases sitting between them. Per germline, CDR1 ENHRY and CDR2 SYGVKD. CDR3 length equals 16 residues. The CDR3: CAISGVGAGITYEQYF. The DNA for the CDR3 is TGTGCCATCAGTGGTGTCGGGGCGGGCATAACCTACGAGCAGTACTTC.

V usage is TRBV6-1 and J usage is TRBJ1-6; 10 bases are shared with TRBD1. The CDR3 is 14 amino acids. Trimming at V came to 10 bases and at J to 9 bases, leaving 9 bases not matched to a gene. CDR1 is MNHNS and CDR2 is SASEGT in the germline V gene. CDR3 sequence: CAIPSGQGTSPLHF. CDR3 DNA: TGTGCCATACCCTCGGGACAGGGGACTTCACCCCTCCACTTT.

This chain connects TRBV5-6 to TRBJ2-7; D gene unclear. Germline V gene sequence: CDR1 SGHDT, CDR2 YYEEEE. The CDR3 is made up of 13 amino acids. V lost 2 bases to trimming and J lost 5 bases, with 11 bases between them. For the CDR3, the DNA is TGTGCCAGCAGCTTCCAGGCCCCCCACGAGCAGTACTTC. Encoded protein: CASSFQAPHEQYF.

The table lists this clone with a few counts. The chain has TRBV11-2 and TRBJ2-7, with a tentative D call TRBD1 (6 bases). The ends were cut back, 1 base at V and 2 bases at J, with 12 bases in the middle. The CDR3 consists of 15 residues. Germline lookup yields CDR1 SGHAT and CDR2 FQNNGV. CDR3 in amino acids: CASSLVLGAPYEQYF. The CDR3 DNA is TGTGCCAGCAGCTTAGTATTGGGGGCACCCTACGAGCAGTACTTC.

The genes are TRBV7-9 and TRBJ1-4; TRBD1 might be the D (6 bases). The CDR3 totals 14 residues. Germline loops: CDR1 SEHNR, CDR2 FQNEAQ (reference sequence). V shed 2 bases and J shed 10 bases, with 14 bases lying between them. The CDR3 coding sequence is TGTGCCAGCAGCTTATCAGGGGAATATAGAAAACTGTTTTTT. This translates into CASSLSGEYRKLFF.

This clone was seen only once. The J gene is TRBJ2-6, the V gene TRBV11-2, with 7 bases fitting TRBD1. This CDR3 comprises 17 residues. Germline CDR1 reads SGHAT; CDR2 reads FQNNGV. Trimming took 3 bases from V and 0 from J; bases not matched to a gene: 5. CDR3 coding DNA: TGTGCCAGCAGCTTCCGGGACAGCTCCTCTGGGGCCAACGTCCTGACTTTC. Amino acids: CASSFRDSSSGANVLTF.

This clone occurred a few times. This rearrangement joins TRBV5-1 to TRBJ2-7; 9 bases map to TRBD1. After removal of 0 bases from V and 2 bases from J, the junction contained 3 bases not matched to a gene. This CDR3 has 15 residues. Germline values: CDR1 SGHRS, CDR2 YFSETQ. The CDR3 nucleotides are TGCGCCAGCAGCTTGGAAGGGACAGGGACCTACGAGCAGTACTTC. Translating it yields CASSLEGTGTYEQYF.

The gene calls are TRBV5-1 and TRBJ2-7; 9 bases map to TRBD2. Germline V gene data show CDR1 as SGHRS and CDR2 as YFSETQ. The CDR3 is 16 residues long. The V gene end was trimmed by 0 bases and the J gene end by 3 bases; junction bases not matched to a gene: 7. In DNA, the CDR3 is TGCGCCAGCAGCTTGGGGAATAGCGGGGGAAACTACGAGCAGTACTTC. It codes for CASSLGNSGGNYEQYF.

V and J are TRBV19 and TRBJ1-5; D is unresolved. The germline CDR1 and CDR2 sequences are LNHDA and SQIVND (reference sequence). The CDR3 covers 15 residues. V was pared by 3 bases and J by 2 bases, with 11 bases between. CDR3 in DNA: TGTGCCAGTAGTATGTCAGTGTACGGCAATCAGCCCCAGCATTTT. Protein product: CASSMSVYGNQPQHF. Full variable domain (rest looked up from reference TRBV19 and TRBJ1-5): DGGITQSPKYLFRKEGQNVTLSCEQNLNHDAMYWYRQDPGQGLRLIYYSQIVNDFQKGDIAEGYSVSREKKESFPLTVTSAQKNPTAFYLCASSMSVYGNQPQHFGDGTRLSIL.

The chain couples TRBV7-3 to TRBJ2-5, with D unclear. V was shortened by 2 bases and J by 2 bases, with 6 bases between the two germline ends. This CDR3 is 13 amino acids long. CDR1 and CDR2 from the germline V gene are SGHTA and FQGTGA. The CDR3 protein is CASSLVRQETQYF. The CDR3 DNA sequence: TGTGCCAGCAGCTTAGTCAGACAAGAGACCCAGTACTTC.

In the case of this clone: Relative to the germline gene, one junction end is altered; a read error may explain this. The chain recombines TRBV11-2 with TRBJ2-7; 10 bases are shared with TRBD2. The CDR3 is 13 residues long. CDR1 and CDR2 (germline): SGHAT, FQNNGV. The CDR3 region is CASSLGTSGVSVF. Written as DNA, the CDR3 is TGTGCCAGCAGCTTAGGTACTAGCGGGGTTTCGGTCTTC.

This clone was found once. J is TRBJ2-7 and V is TRBV9; D call uncertain. Trimming left V 0 bases short and J 1 base short, with 8 bases between. In germline, CDR1 is SGDLS, CDR2 YYNGEE. This CDR3 has 14 amino acids. The CDR3 coding sequence is TGTGCCAGCAGCGTAGGGGTCACTTCCTACGAGCAGTACTTC. Protein sequence: CASSVGVTSYEQYF.

V is TRBV28 and J is TRBJ1-4; D unresolved. CDR3 length: 14 amino acids. The ends were cut back, 5 bases at V and 6 bases at J, with 13 bases in the middle. Germline V lookup: CDR1 MDHEN, CDR2 SYDVKM. CDR3 sequence (DNA): TGTGCCAGCAGTCCGCAAGGGTCCGATGAAAAACTGTTTTTT. Translated, it gives CASSPQGSDEKLFF.

This clone has a handful of counts. The V gene is TRBV19, the J gene TRBJ1-2; 8 bases are shared with TRBD1. V was pared by 9 bases and J by 5 bases, with 11 bases of the junction left unmatched. This CDR3 is built from 14 residues. Germline V lookup: CDR1 LNHDA, CDR2 SQIVND (reference sequence). In nucleotides, the CDR3 is TGTGCCAGCATTCAAGGACAGGGAGGGTATGGCTACACCTTC. It encodes CASIQGQGGYGYTF.

The rearrangement joins TRBV15 to TRBJ2-7; 9 nucleotides agree with TRBD1. V dropped 5 bases and J dropped 0; count of bases not matched to a gene: 2. The CDR3 sequence is 14 residues long. Germline CDR1 is LNHNV and CDR2 is YYDKDF (reference sequence). The CDR3 bases are TGTGCCACCAGCGGGACAGGGAGCTCCTACGAGCAGTACTTC. It yields the protein CATSGTGSSYEQYF.

The V gene is TRBV9, the J gene TRBJ2-5; 8 bases fit TRBD1. V shed 4 bases and J 5 bases; nucleotides not matched to a gene: 7. The length of the CDR3 is 14 residues. Germline V gives CDR1 SGDLS, CDR2 YYNGEE. CDR3 DNA sequence: TGTGCCAGCAGCTCCCAGGGGGCCGGGGAGACCCAGTACTTC. It yields the protein CASSSQGAGETQYF.

The chain recombines TRBV19 with TRBJ1-1; possibly TRBD1 for D (6 bases). There are 14 residues in the CDR3. The V end lost 8 bases, the J end lost 5 bases, and 18 bases lay between the germline ends. Germline lookup yields CDR1 LNHDA and CDR2 SQIVND (reference sequence). CDR3 nucleotides: TGTGCCAGTTTCGACAGGCTAAGGGAAACTGAAGCTTTCTTT. Translating it yields CASFDRLRETEAFF.

The J gene is TRBJ2-1, the V gene TRBV5-1, with D maybe TRBD2 (6 bases). There are 16 residues in the CDR3. The germline gives CDR1 SGHRS, CDR2 YFSETQ. The ends were cut back, 0 bases at V and 8 bases at J, with 18 bases in the middle. In DNA form, the CDR3 reads TGCGCCAGCAGCTTGGCGGGGCGGGACCGGTACGATGAGCAGTTCTTC. This translates into CASSLAGRDRYDEQFF.

The V gene is TRBV9, the J gene TRBJ2-1; no clear D gene. Trimming removed 0 bases at V and 4 bases at J, with 14 bases between. CDR1 and CDR2 (germline): SGDLS, YYNGEE. The CDR3 runs 16 residues. CDR3 residues: CASSVEQRNRYNEQFF. The DNA of the CDR3 is TGTGCCAGCAGCGTAGAACAGCGTAATCGATACAATGAGCAGTTCTTC.

In its sample, this clone was seen a few times. The chain recombines TRBV4-2 with TRBJ1-4; D is uncertain. Looked up from germline, CDR1 is LGHNA and CDR2 is YNFKEQ. This CDR3 has 14 residues. V shed 2 bases and J shed 8 bases, with 12 bases lying between them. The CDR3 loop reads CASSQQTSEEKLFF. The CDR3, as DNA: TGTGCCAGCAGCCAACAGACCTCCGAGGAAAAACTGTTTTTT.

The rearrangement links TRBV4-1 to TRBJ2-7, with D perhaps given as TRBD1 or TRBD2 (5 bases each). The CDR3 totals 19 residues. Trimming took off 0 bases at V and 2 bases at J, with 23 bases between the two ends. Germline CDR1 reads MGHRA; CDR2 reads YSYEKL. The CDR3, as DNA: TGCGCCAGCAGCCAAGAAGGTGGAGGACAACTCTTTCCCCCCTACGAGCAGTACTTC. Protein product: CASSQEGGGQLFPPYEQYF.